This T cell receptor beta chain emerged from a study of early T cells in non-severe SARS-CoV-2 infection. The CDR3 length is 10 residues. Trimming cost V 4 bases and J 5 bases, with 2 bases left between them. CDR1 is SQVTM and CDR2 is ANQGSEA in the germline V gene. Researchers attached unique molecular identifiers to individual cDNA molecules. MiXCR, run by TCRdb on the 5' RACE reads, gives a single entry per CDR3 protein. Of roughly 80,000 distinct CDR3 sequences listed, 16% are singletons. This clonotype has ten or more counts. This TCR was sampled from an adult who was a healthcare worker with PCR-confirmed SARS-CoV-2 infection or an uninfected control (not recorded which). The rearrangement links TRBV29-1 to TRBJ2-2; D gene uncertain. The sequenced sample was whole blood. The CDR3 is CSVGTGELFF. As DNA, the CDR3 is TGCAGCGTTGGAACCGGGGAGCTGTTTTTT.